This T cell receptor (beta chain) originates from a study of T cell responses to AZD1222 COVID-19 vaccine. Germline CDR1 and CDR2: SNHLY and FYNNEI. Between the trimmed V and J ends, which lost 4 bases and 3 bases, there was a span of 9 bases. The CDR3 is made up of 13 amino acids. General study findings and limits: The donor cohort was predominantly white British with a female majority, and clonal diversity may have been underestimated. Scientists sampled the repertoires only once the peak T cell response had passed. Seropositive AZD1222 recipients at baseline numbered only 5 or 6.

Assay used: immunoSEQ multiplex PCR; TCRdb lists only in-frame clones, some missing. The sample includes 95,000 to 150,000 clones, around 93% of them seen just once. A remark on this clone: Its antigen is unidentified.

The source was peripheral blood, collected 28 days after the second AZD1222 dose. The rearrangement uses TRBV2 and TRBJ1-1; D remains unclear. This clonotype was obtained from an adult who received the AZD1222 COVID-19 vaccine. The CDR3 region has the DNA TGTGCCAGCAGTGTTGAAAGGGACACTGAAGCTTTCTTT. The encoded protein is CASSVERDTEAFF.